A selection of T cell receptor beta chains follows, all from one sample in a study of blood T cell repertoires in COVID-19. Clones were sequenced by immunoSEQ multiplex PCR, and TCRdb holds only the in-frame ones, with some missing. The table shows about 190,000 clones, with around 89% occurring only once. The sample taken for sequencing was peripheral blood. These receptors were collected from a man in his forties with active or convalescent COVID-19. CDR3s include the opening cysteine and the closing phenylalanine or tryptophan. D genes are given only for firm matches. Not all rows give a size; the values are once, few, many and, for expanded clones, a class.

D gene | J gene | clone size | V gene | CDR3 DNA | CDR3 protein
- | TRBJ2-7 | once | TRBV29-1 | TGCAGCGTTGAGGCAGGCCCTACCTTGCGGGAAGAGCAGTACTTC | CSVEAGPTLREEQYF
- | TRBJ1-1 | - | TRBV7-9 | TGTGCCAGCAGCTCCTCGGGCGGGTCGGACACTGAAGCTTTCTTT | CASSSSGGSDTEAFF
- | TRBJ2-3 | - | TRBV2 | TGTGCCAGCAGTGTTAACAGGGAAAGCACAGATACGCAGTATTTT | CASSVNRESTDTQYF
TRBD2 | TRBJ2-1 | - | TRBV29-1 | TGCAGCGTAGGGACTAGCGGGGGGACCTACAATGAGCAGTTCTTC | CSVGTSGGTYNEQFF
TRBD1 | TRBJ2-3 | once | TRBV7-3 | TGTGCCAGCAGCCACGGGACAGGGGCCACAGATACGCAGTATTTT | CASSHGTGATDTQYF
- | TRBJ2-3 | - | TRBV2 | TGTGCCAGCAGTGTCGGTGGTAATACGCAGTATTTT | CASSVGGNTQYF
- | TRBJ2-3 | - | TRBV29-1 | TGCAGCGTTGAAGGCCGGGGATCTCTTAGCACAGATACGCAGTATTTT | CSVEGRGSLSTDTQYF
TRBD1 | TRBJ1-5 | - | TRBV7-2 | TGTGCCAGCAGCGACAGGGCCGGCGGGGGGCAGCCCCAGCATTTT | CASSDRAGGGQPQHF
- | TRBJ1-2 | - | TRBV7-8 | TGTGCCAGCAGCCCCCAGGGCCTCCTCCCTAACTATGGCTACACCTTC | CASSPQGLLPNYGYTF
TRBD2 | TRBJ2-7 | - | TRBV4-2 | TGTGCCAGCAGTTTAGCGGGGGGGCCGTCCTACGAGCAGTACTTC | CASSLAGGPSYEQYF
- | TRBJ1-2 | - | TRBV6-1 | TGTGCCAGCAGTGAAGGCCGACAGGCCGGGACCTACACCTTC | CASSEGRQAGTYTF
- | TRBJ2-2 | - | TRBV29-1 | TGCAGCGTTGTTGGTTTGGGCAGGGGCACCGGGGAGCTGTTTTTT | CSVVGLGRGTGELFF
- | TRBJ2-1 | - | TRBV10-3 | TGTGCCATCACCACATTCGGAGGGGACGGGCTGTTCTTC | CAITTFGGDGLFF
- | TRBJ1-1 | - | TRBV27 | TGTGCCAGCAGTAAACCGGGGACTGAAGCTTTCTTT | CASSKPGTEAFF
- | TRBJ2-7 | - | TRBV7-9 | TGTGCCAGCAGCTTGACGGGGTGGGAGCAGTACTTC | CASSLTGWEQYF
- | TRBJ2-7 | - | TRBV12-3/TRBV12-4 | TGTGCCAGCAGTTTCAGGGGACAACAAAATTCGTACTTC | CASSFRGQQNSYF
- | TRBJ1-5 | - | TRBV28 | TGTGCCAGCAGTTCCCCCTCTTATAGCAATCAGCCCCAGCATTTT | CASSSPSYSNQPQHF
- | TRBJ1-3 | few | TRBV4-2 | TGTGCCAGCAGCCAAGTCTCGACGGCGGGGAAGGGAAACACCATATATTTT | CASSQVSTAGKGNTIYF
- | TRBJ1-1 | - | TRBV28 | TGTGCCAGCAGTAGTGGGGCCTGGACTGAAGCTTTCTTT | CASSSGAWTEAFF
- | TRBJ2-3 | - | TRBV9 | TGTGCCAGCAGCGTAGGGGGGCCCCCAGATACGCAGTATTTT | CASSVGGPPDTQYF
TRBD2 | TRBJ2-7 | - | TRBV3-1/TRBV3-2 | TGTGCCAGCAGCCAAGATCCAGCGGGAGGGGACGAGCAGTACTTC | CASSQDPAGGDEQYF
- | TRBJ1-2 | - | TRBV9 | TGTGCCAGCAGCGCTGGGGCCCATGGCTACACCTTC | CASSAGAHGYTF
TRBD1 | TRBJ2-7 | - | TRBV19 | TGTGCCAGTAGTACAGGGACAGGGTATTTCTACGAGCAGTACTTC | CASSTGTGYFYEQYF
- | TRBJ1-4 | - | TRBV19 | TGTGCCAGTAGCCTAGGAATTGCAACTAATGAAAAACTGTTTTTT | CASSLGIATNEKLFF
- | TRBJ2-7 | - | TRBV18 | TGTGCCAGCTCACCACCGGCAGGGGTTGGTGGCGAGCAGTACTTC | CASSPPAGVGGEQYF
TRBD1 | TRBJ2-3 | - | TRBV6-5 | TGTGCCAGCAGTCATGGGACAGCCGTAGAGAGTATCGATTTT | CASSHGTAVESIDF
- | TRBJ2-5 | - | TRBV9 | TGTGCCAGCAGCGTAGGAACCCGCCCTGGAGGGTGGGAGACCCAGTACTTC | CASSVGTRPGGWETQYF
- | TRBJ2-5 | once | TRBV19 | TGTGCCAGTAGTATGCGGTCCCTCTCTTGGGAGACCCAGTACTTC | CASSMRSLSWETQYF
- | TRBJ2-4 | - | TRBV5-1 | TGCGCCAGCAGCTTGGGACAGAAAAACATTCAGTACTTC | CASSLGQKNIQYF
TRBD1 | TRBJ2-3 | - | TRBV19 | TGTGCCAGTAGTCAAGACAGAGGCGGGGACAGGCTTTTTAAAAATACGCAGTATTTT | CASSQDRGGDRLFKNTQYF
TRBD1 | TRBJ1-1 | - | TRBV2 | TGTGCCAGCACTCAGGACAGGGGCCTCCTGAACACTGAAGCTTTCTTT | CASTQDRGLLNTEAFF
- | TRBJ2-1 | - | TRBV5-4 | TGTGCCAGCAGCTTGGTTTATAACAATGAGCAGTTCTTC | CASSLVYNNEQFF
TRBD1 | TRBJ1-2 | - | TRBV19 | TGTGCCAGTACCCAACCTGCCGGGACAGGGGTTTTTGGCTACACCTTC | CASTQPAGTGVFGYTF